This TCR beta chain originates from a study of human T cells and chemical hapten exposure. Background on the study: Patients, largely female, had alopecia areata, totalis or universalis.

Findings of the study overall: TCRs exceeding 1 in 1000 frequency stayed unchanged with DPC sensitization. Expanded TCRs showed more large CDR3 clusters than pre-sensitization or healthy control sets.

Trimming at V came to 5 bases and at J to 6 bases, leaving 11 bases not matched to a gene. CDR3 size: 16 residues. Looked up from germline, CDR1 is SEHNR and CDR2 is FQNEAQ (reference sequence). Described time point: pre-sensitization, week 0. Treatment denoted: therapeutic diphenylcyclopropenone sensitization with weekly scalp DPC. Blood, whole and unfractionated, served as the source for total RNA extraction. Points on this clonotype: Antigen: not known.

TCRdb reanalysed the RACE reads using MiXCR and keeps one entry per CDR3 protein. The profile covers more than 250,000 distinct CDR3 sequences, with around 7% appearing a single time and less than 1.5% taken by the ten largest. The clonotype originates from a man aged 18 to 35 with alopecia areata. Some clones in this sample may be carry-over from other donors' samples. The chain joins TRBV7-9 to TRBJ1-1; TRBD1 aligns across 11 bases. The source was whole blood, collected in connection with sensitization to the hapten diphenylcyclopropenone (DPC). DNA of the CDR3: TGTGCCAGCAGCACCGGGGACAGGGGGTCATTCGCTGAAGCTTTCTTT. Translating gives CASSTGDRGSFAEAFF.